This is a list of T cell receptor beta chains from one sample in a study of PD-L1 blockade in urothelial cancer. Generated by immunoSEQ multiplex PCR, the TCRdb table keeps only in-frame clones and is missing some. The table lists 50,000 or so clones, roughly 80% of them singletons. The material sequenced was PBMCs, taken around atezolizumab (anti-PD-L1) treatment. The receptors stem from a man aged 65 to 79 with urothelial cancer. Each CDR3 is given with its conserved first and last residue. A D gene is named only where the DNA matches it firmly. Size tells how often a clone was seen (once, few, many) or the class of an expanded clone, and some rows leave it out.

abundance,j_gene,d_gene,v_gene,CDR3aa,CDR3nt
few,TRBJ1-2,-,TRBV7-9,CASSLGNSPYGYTF,TGTGCCAGCAGCTTAGGAAACAGCCCCTATGGCTACACCTTC
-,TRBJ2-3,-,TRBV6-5,CATQSLDTQYF,TGTGCCACCCAGTCCTTGGATACGCAGTATTTT
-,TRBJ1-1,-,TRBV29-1,CSVQNTEAFF,TGCAGCGTTCAGAACACTGAAGCTTTCTTT
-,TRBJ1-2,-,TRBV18,CASSPGSRRDYGYTF,TGTGCCAGCTCACCAGGGAGCCGGCGGGACTATGGCTACACCTTC
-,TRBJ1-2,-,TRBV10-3,CAISGQGNVYTF,TGTGCCATCAGTGGCCAGGGGAACGTCTACACCTTC
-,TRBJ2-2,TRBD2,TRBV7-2,CASSQNSGGNTGELFF,TGTGCCAGCAGCCAAAATAGCGGGGGGAACACCGGGGAGCTGTTTTTT
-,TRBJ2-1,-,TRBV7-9,CASSFREPRNEQFF,TGTGCCAGCAGCTTTCGAGAGCCCCGCAATGAGCAGTTCTTC
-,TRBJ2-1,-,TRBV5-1,CASSLPRYNEQFF,TGCGCCAGCAGCTTACCCAGGTACAATGAGCAGTTCTTC
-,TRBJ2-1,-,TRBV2,CASILDSTVLNEQFF,TGTGCCAGCATCCTAGACTCGACGGTCCTCAATGAGCAGTTCTTC
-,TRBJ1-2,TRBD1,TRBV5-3,CARSTKRTGKYGYTF,TGTGCCAGAAGCACAAAAAGGACAGGAAAATATGGCTACACCTTC
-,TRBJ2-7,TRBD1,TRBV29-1,CSVLTTQGERRYEQYF,TGCAGCGTCCTAACGACCCAGGGGGAAAGGCGATACGAGCAGTACTTC
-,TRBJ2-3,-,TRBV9,CASSPPQEISTDTQYF,TGTGCCAGCAGCCCCCCACAGGAAATCAGCACAGATACGCAGTATTTT
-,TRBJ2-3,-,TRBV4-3,CASSQGGVVASDTQYF,TGCGCCAGCAGCCAAGGGGGTGTCGTAGCGTCAGATACGCAGTATTTT
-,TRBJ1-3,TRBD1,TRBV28,CASERQGSGNTIYF,TGTGCCAGCGAGAGACAGGGCTCTGGAAACACCATATATTTT
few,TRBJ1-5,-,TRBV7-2,CASTISRDSGQPQHF,TGTGCCAGCACCATTAGCCGGGATAGTGGTCAGCCCCAGCATTTT
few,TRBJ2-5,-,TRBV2,CASSVSSARPETQYF,TGTGCCAGCAGTGTGTCTAGCGCCAGACCAGAGACCCAGTACTTC
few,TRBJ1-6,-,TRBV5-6,CASSRGGDFVALHF,TGTGCCAGCAGCCGGGGGGGGGATTTCGTCGCCCTCCACTTT
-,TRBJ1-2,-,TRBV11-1,CASSRNRVGNNYGYTF,TGTGCCAGCAGCCGGAACAGGGTAGGGAATAACTATGGCTACACCTTC
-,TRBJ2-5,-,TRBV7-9,CASSPTEETQYF,TGTGCCAGCAGTCCGACAGAAGAGACCCAGTACTTC
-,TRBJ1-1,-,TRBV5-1,CASSFRDINRGTEAFF,TGCGCCAGCAGCTTCCGGGACATTAATCGTGGGACTGAAGCTTTCTTT
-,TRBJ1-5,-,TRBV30,CAWSSSILTIGVRSNQPQHF,TGTGCCTGGAGTTCCTCAATCCTAACAATAGGGGTTAGAAGCAATCAGCCCCAGCATTTT
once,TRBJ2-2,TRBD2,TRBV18,CASSPLAGETGELFF,TGTGCCAGCTCACCTCTAGCGGGAGAGACCGGGGAGCTGTTTTTT
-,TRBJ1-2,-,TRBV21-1,CASWEGPNYGYTF,TGTGCCAGCTGGGAGGGGCCTAACTATGGCTACACCTTC
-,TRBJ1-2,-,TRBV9,CASSVALGGGYGYTF,TGTGCCAGCAGCGTAGCTCTCGGGGGGGGCTATGGCTACACCTTC
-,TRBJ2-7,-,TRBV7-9,CASGLSHEQYF,TGTGCCAGCGGACTCTCCCACGAGCAGTACTTC
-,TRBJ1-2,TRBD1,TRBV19,CASSIYGSGQGIRGYTF,TGTGCCAGTAGTATTTATGGTTCGGGACAGGGGATTCGGGGCTACACCTTC
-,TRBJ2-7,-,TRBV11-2,CASSTDSAYEQYF,TGTGCCAGCAGCACCGACAGCGCCTACGAGCAGTACTTC
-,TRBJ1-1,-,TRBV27,CAGGSFRILNTEAFF,TGTGCCGGCGGAAGTTTCAGAATTCTGAACACTGAAGCTTTCTTT
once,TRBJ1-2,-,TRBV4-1,CASSQEAAWVGDGYTF,TGCGCCAGCAGCCAAGAGGCCGCCTGGGTCGGGGATGGCTACACCTTC
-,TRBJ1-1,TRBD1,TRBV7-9,CASSGSGQGDAFF,TGTGCCAGCAGCGGATCGGGACAGGGTGACGCTTTCTTT
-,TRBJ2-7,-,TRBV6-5,CAAGDSYEQYF,TGTGCCGCAGGAGACAGCTACGAGCAGTACTTC
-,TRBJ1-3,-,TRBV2,CASTPSGNTIYF,TGTGCCAGCACCCCTAGTGGCAACACCATATATTTT
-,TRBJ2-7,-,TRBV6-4,CASSDSGPGGTVAEQYF,TGTGCCAGCAGTGACTCGGGTCCCGGCGGGACAGTCGCCGAGCAGTACTTC
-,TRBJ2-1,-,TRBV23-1,CASSQWMELGYNEQFF,TGCGCCAGCAGTCAATGGATGGAGCTCGGGTACAATGAGCAGTTCTTC
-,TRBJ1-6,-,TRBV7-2,CASSLEGRVDSPLHF,TGTGCCAGCAGCTTAGAGGGCAGGGTAGATTCACCCCTCCACTTT
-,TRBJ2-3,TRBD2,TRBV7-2,CASSLGTISRSTDTQYF,TGTGCCAGCAGCTTGGGGACTATTAGTAGAAGCACAGATACGCAGTATTTT
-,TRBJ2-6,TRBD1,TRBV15,CATSRAGTGVNVLTF,TGTGCCACCAGCAGGGCCGGCACAGGGGTCAACGTCCTGACTTTC
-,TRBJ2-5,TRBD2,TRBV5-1,CASRTSGGSGETQYF,TGCGCCAGCAGGACTAGCGGGGGGTCAGGGGAGACCCAGTACTTC
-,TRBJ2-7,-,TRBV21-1,CASITGSSYEQYF,TGTGCCAGCATTACAGGGAGCTCCTACGAGCAGTACTTC
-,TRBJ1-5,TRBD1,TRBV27,CASSLSGQGYQPQHF,TGTGCCAGCAGTTTATCGGGACAGGGTTATCAGCCCCAGCATTTT
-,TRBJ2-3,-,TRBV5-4,CASSLSAAGGTDTQYF,TGTGCCAGCAGCTTGAGTGCGGCGGGCGGCACAGATACGCAGTATTTT
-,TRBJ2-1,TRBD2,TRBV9,CASSSGTSGGVYNEQFF,TGTGCCAGCAGCTCAGGGACTAGCGGGGGGGTATACAATGAGCAGTTCTTC
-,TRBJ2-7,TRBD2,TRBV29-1,CSVAGTSIYEQYF,TGCAGCGTAGCCGGGACTAGCATCTACGAGCAGTACTTC
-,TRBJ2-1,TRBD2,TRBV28,CASSPSSGRINEQFF,TGTGCCAGCAGTCCTTCTAGCGGGAGAATAAATGAGCAGTTCTTC
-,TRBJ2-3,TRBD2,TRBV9,CASSSGRSGGTDTQYF,TGTGCCAGCAGCTCGGGTCGGAGCGGGGGAACAGATACGCAGTATTTT
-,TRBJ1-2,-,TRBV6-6,CASSVDRLNYGYTF,TGTGCCAGCAGTGTGGACAGACTTAACTATGGCTACACCTTC
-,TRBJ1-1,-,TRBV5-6,CVSSLSGVRTEAFF,TGTGTCAGCAGCTTGTCAGGGGTACGTACTGAAGCTTTCTTT
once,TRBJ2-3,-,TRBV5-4,CASSLGSWDTQYF,TGTGCCAGCAGCTTAGGTAGCTGGGATACGCAGTATTTT